A selection of T cell receptor beta chains follows, all from one sample in a study of cytomegalovirus exposure and HLA in healthy donors. Here immunoSEQ multiplex PCR was the method, and the copy in TCRdb shows in-frame clones only, minus some. Of fewer than 150,000 clones listed, around 77% were seen once; the top ten hold about 4.9%. The sequencing sample was made of PBMCs. The receptors shown here come from a man aged 25 to 45 in good health. CDR3s include the opening cysteine and the closing phenylalanine or tryptophan. The D gene is left open where the match is weak. Size values are once, few and many counts, or a class for expanded clones, and some rows have none.

J gene: TRBJ2-1; clone size: NA; V gene: TRBV7-2; D gene: NA; CDR3 DNA: TGTGCCAGCAGCCCACTAGGCGGTTATGAGCAGTTCTTC; CDR3 protein: CASSPLGGYEQFF
J gene: TRBJ1-2; clone size: NA; V gene: TRBV6-5; D gene: TRBD1; CDR3 DNA: TGTGCCAGCAGGGTCGGACAGGGTGGGAACTATGGCTACACCTTC; CDR3 protein: CASRVGQGGNYGYTF
J gene: TRBJ2-7; clone size: NA; V gene: TRBV7-9; D gene: TRBD2; CDR3 DNA: TGTTCCAGCAGCTTACTTCGGGCTAGCGGCGACGAGCAGTACTTC; CDR3 protein: CSSSLLRASGDEQYF
J gene: TRBJ1-3; clone size: NA; V gene: TRBV28; D gene: NA; CDR3 DNA: TGTGCCAGCATCCGTGGAAACACCATATATTTT; CDR3 protein: CASIRGNTIYF
J gene: TRBJ2-3; clone size: NA; V gene: TRBV4-1; D gene: TRBD2; CDR3 DNA: TGCGCCAGCAGTCGAGAGAGCGGGAGGACCTACACAGATACGCAGTATTTT; CDR3 protein: CASSRESGRTYTDTQYF
J gene: TRBJ1-5; clone size: NA; V gene: TRBV5-1; D gene: TRBD1; CDR3 DNA: TGCGCCAGCAGCTTGGGAGGGGGCGGTCAGCCCCAGCATTTT; CDR3 protein: CASSLGGGGQPQHF
J gene: TRBJ1-1; clone size: few; V gene: TRBV5-1; D gene: NA; CDR3 DNA: TGCGCCAGCAGCTTGGCCCCAGGCTTGAACACTGAAGCTTTCTTT; CDR3 protein: CASSLAPGLNTEAFF
J gene: TRBJ2-3; clone size: NA; V gene: TRBV19; D gene: NA; CDR3 DNA: TGTGCCAGTAGTGAACGGGGGGATACGCAGTATTTT; CDR3 protein: CASSERGDTQYF
J gene: TRBJ2-1; clone size: NA; V gene: TRBV7-9; D gene: TRBD1; CDR3 DNA: TGTGCCAGCAGCAGTCCGGGACAGGACCCGCCTGAGCAGTTCTTC; CDR3 protein: CASSSPGQDPPEQFF
J gene: TRBJ2-7; clone size: NA; V gene: TRBV7-2; D gene: NA; CDR3 DNA: TGTGCCAGCAGCCTTAGCAGGGAAGAGCAGTACTTC; CDR3 protein: CASSLSREEQYF
J gene: TRBJ2-7; clone size: NA; V gene: TRBV5-6; D gene: NA; CDR3 DNA: TGTGCCAGCAGCTCGGGACTCGATTTGGACGAGCAGTACTTC; CDR3 protein: CASSSGLDLDEQYF
J gene: TRBJ2-4; clone size: NA; V gene: TRBV7-2; D gene: NA; CDR3 DNA: TGTGCCAGCAGCCCCGCCCCAGAAAACATTCAGTACTTC; CDR3 protein: CASSPAPENIQYF
J gene: TRBJ1-1; clone size: NA; V gene: TRBV28; D gene: TRBD1; CDR3 DNA: TGTGCCAGCAGGCTCTCCGACAGGGTGAACACTGAAGCTTTCTTT; CDR3 protein: CASRLSDRVNTEAFF
J gene: TRBJ2-2; clone size: NA; V gene: TRBV18; D gene: TRBD2; CDR3 DNA: TGTGCCAGCTCACCGGGAGCGGGAGTCACCGGGGAGCTGTTTTTT; CDR3 protein: CASSPGAGVTGELFF
J gene: TRBJ2-5; clone size: NA; V gene: TRBV7-9; D gene: NA; CDR3 DNA: TGTGCCAGCAGCTTAGCCGCAGGGGCCCCAGAGACCCAGTACTTC; CDR3 protein: CASSLAAGAPETQYF
J gene: TRBJ2-2; clone size: NA; V gene: TRBV9; D gene: NA; CDR3 DNA: TGTGCCAGCAGCGAAAGTGGGGAGTTAGCTGTCGGGGAGCTGTTTTTT; CDR3 protein: CASSESGELAVGELFF
J gene: TRBJ2-1; clone size: NA; V gene: TRBV27; D gene: TRBD2; CDR3 DNA: TGTGCCAGCAGTTCCCCCCCCAGGTGGCGGGAGGCCTTCCTTTCATCCTACAATGAGCAGTTCTTC; CDR3 protein: CASSSPPRWREAFLSSYNEQFF
J gene: TRBJ2-1; clone size: NA; V gene: TRBV6-5; D gene: TRBD1; CDR3 DNA: TGTGCCAGCAGTTACTCGGGACAGGGAATTGATGAGCAGTTCTTC; CDR3 protein: CASSYSGQGIDEQFF
J gene: TRBJ2-1; clone size: NA; V gene: TRBV7-9; D gene: TRBD2; CDR3 DNA: TGTGCCAGCAGCTTAGCGGGGGGGAGGGTCGGTAATGAGCAGTTCTTC; CDR3 protein: CASSLAGGRVGNEQFF
J gene: TRBJ2-5; clone size: NA; V gene: TRBV11-2; D gene: NA; CDR3 DNA: TGTGCCAGCAGCTTAATCCGGGGTCTCGGGGAGACCCAGTACTTC; CDR3 protein: CASSLIRGLGETQYF
J gene: TRBJ2-1; clone size: NA; V gene: TRBV18; D gene: NA; CDR3 DNA: TGTGCCAGCTCACCAAGTCCTAGCGATAATGAGCAGTTCTTC; CDR3 protein: CASSPSPSDNEQFF
J gene: TRBJ1-2; clone size: NA; V gene: TRBV28; D gene: TRBD1; CDR3 DNA: TGTGCCAGCAGTTTACTATCGGGACAGGGCGGTGGCTACACCTTC; CDR3 protein: CASSLLSGQGGGYTF
J gene: TRBJ2-4; clone size: few; V gene: TRBV7-2; D gene: NA; CDR3 DNA: TGTGCCAGCAGCTTCTACGGGAGTGACAAAAACATTCAGTACTTC; CDR3 protein: CASSFYGSDKNIQYF
J gene: TRBJ1-5; clone size: NA; V gene: TRBV6-5; D gene: NA; CDR3 DNA: TGTGCCAGCAGTCAGAAAGTTAGCAATCAGCCCCAGCATTTT; CDR3 protein: CASSQKVSNQPQHF
J gene: TRBJ2-2; clone size: few; V gene: TRBV9; D gene: NA; CDR3 DNA: TGTGCCAGCAGCCAGGGGGGAGTCGGGGAGCTGTTTTTT; CDR3 protein: CASSQGGVGELFF
J gene: TRBJ2-1; clone size: NA; V gene: TRBV27; D gene: TRBD1; CDR3 DNA: TGTGCCAGCAGTTTATTGGACAGGTCTAATGAGCAGTTCTTC; CDR3 protein: CASSLLDRSNEQFF
J gene: TRBJ2-3; clone size: NA; V gene: TRBV28; D gene: NA; CDR3 DNA: TGTGCCAGCAGTTTAAGGAATAGCGAGGATACGCAGTATTTT; CDR3 protein: CASSLRNSEDTQYF
J gene: TRBJ2-3; clone size: NA; V gene: TRBV10-2; D gene: NA; CDR3 DNA: TGCGCCAGCTGCAGGCCCAGCACAGATACGCAGTATTTT; CDR3 protein: CASCRPSTDTQYF
J gene: TRBJ2-1; clone size: NA; V gene: TRBV18; D gene: NA; CDR3 DNA: TGTGCCAGCTCACCGGCATGGGACACCTCCTACAATGAGCAGTTCTTC; CDR3 protein: CASSPAWDTSYNEQFF
J gene: TRBJ2-7; clone size: NA; V gene: TRBV9; D gene: TRBD2; CDR3 DNA: TGTGCCAGCAGCCCGCGAACTAGCGGGAGCGGGGGCGAGCAGTACTTC; CDR3 protein: CASSPRTSGSGGEQYF
J gene: TRBJ2-2; clone size: NA; V gene: TRBV7-9; D gene: NA; CDR3 DNA: TGTGCCAGCAGTGAGGGGGTTGGGAGTTGGACCGGGGAGCTGTTTTTT; CDR3 protein: CASSEGVGSWTGELFF
J gene: TRBJ2-1; clone size: NA; V gene: TRBV19; D gene: TRBD2; CDR3 DNA: TGTGCCAGTAGTATAGATCGGGCGGGAGGCTCCTTCTTC; CDR3 protein: CASSIDRAGGSFF
J gene: TRBJ1-1; clone size: NA; V gene: TRBV27; D gene: TRBD1; CDR3 DNA: TGTGCCAGCAGTTTATTAGGGACAGGGGGGACTGAAGCTTTCTTT; CDR3 protein: CASSLLGTGGTEAFF
J gene: TRBJ2-5; clone size: NA; V gene: TRBV7-3; D gene: TRBD1; CDR3 DNA: TGTGCCAGCAGCTTAGGGGGGACAGGGGCGCGAGAGACCCAGTACTTC; CDR3 protein: CASSLGGTGARETQYF
J gene: TRBJ2-7; clone size: NA; V gene: TRBV28; D gene: TRBD1; CDR3 DNA: TGTGCCAGCAGTTTAGGGACAGTAGCTTACGAGCAGTACTTC; CDR3 protein: CASSLGTVAYEQYF
J gene: TRBJ2-2; clone size: NA; V gene: TRBV7-2; D gene: TRBD2; CDR3 DNA: TGTGCCAGCAGGACGGGGGGGTCACTAGCGGGAGCCGGGGAGCTGTTTTTT; CDR3 protein: CASRTGGSLAGAGELFF
J gene: TRBJ2-5; clone size: NA; V gene: TRBV29-1; D gene: TRBD2; CDR3 DNA: TGCAGCGGTGCCCCCAGGACTAGTTTTAGAGAGACCCAGTACTTC; CDR3 protein: CSGAPRTSFRETQYF
J gene: TRBJ2-7; clone size: once; V gene: TRBV29-1; D gene: TRBD2; CDR3 DNA: TGCAGCGTCGGCCTGGGACTAGCGGGGGGTTACGAGCAGTACTTC; CDR3 protein: CSVGLGLAGGYEQYF
J gene: TRBJ2-7; clone size: NA; V gene: TRBV27; D gene: TRBD1; CDR3 DNA: TGTGCCAGCGCCTCGGGACAGCTTAAACCCTCCTACGAGCAGTACTTC; CDR3 protein: CASASGQLKPSYEQYF
J gene: TRBJ2-7; clone size: NA; V gene: TRBV6-5; D gene: NA; CDR3 DNA: TGTGCCAGCAGTTACTCCCAGGTCAGCTCCTACGAGCAGTACTTC; CDR3 protein: CASSYSQVSSYEQYF
J gene: TRBJ2-7; clone size: NA; V gene: TRBV10-1; D gene: NA; CDR3 DNA: TGCGCCAGCAGTGCCGGGAGACCAGGAGAGCAGTACTTC; CDR3 protein: CASSAGRPGEQYF
J gene: TRBJ1-2; clone size: NA; V gene: TRBV5-8; D gene: NA; CDR3 DNA: TGTGCCAGCAGCTTGGAGGCGGGAACCTATGGCTACACCTTC; CDR3 protein: CASSLEAGTYGYTF